The 32 T cell receptor beta chains presented below share a single source sample, sequenced in a study of blood T cell repertoires in COVID-19. Libraries were prepared by immunoSEQ multiplex PCR; TCRdb keeps only in-frame clonotypes and omits some of them. Here the sample spans about 200,000 clones, around 88% being singletons. The sample comprised PBMCs or T cells enriched from blood (not recorded which). These receptors were collected from a woman younger than 45 who had been exposed to COVID-19.

The rearrangement links TRBV5-1 to TRBJ1-1; the D is unclear. V dropped 0 bases and J dropped 3 bases, with 9 bases sitting between them. There are 14 residues in the CDR3. In germline, CDR1 is SGHRS, CDR2 YFSETQ. CDR3 in DNA: TGCGCCAGCAGCTTGGGAGGGAGTGACACTGAAGCTTTCTTT. Translating gives CASSLGGSDTEAFF. The variable domain in full, with the rest retrieved from reference TRBV5-1 and TRBJ1-1, is KAGVTQTPRYLIKTRGQQVTLSCSPISGHRSVSWYQQTPGQGLQFLFEYFSETQRNKGNFPGRFSGRQFSNSRSEMNVSTLELGDSALYLCASSLGGSDTEAFFGQGTRLTVV.

The table lists this clone with a count of one. V gene TRBV5-1 combines with J gene TRBJ2-7; the D is unclear. Germline assignment: CDR1 SGHRS and CDR2 YFSETQ. V lost 1 base, J lost 4 bases, and 12 bases lay in between. The CDR3 sequence is 14 residues long. The CDR3: CASSLHSQNYEQYF. The CDR3 DNA reads as TGCGCCAGCAGCTTGCATTCCCAGAATTACGAGCAGTACTTC.

This chain joins TRBV3-1 (or the pseudogene TRBV3-2) and TRBJ1-4; TRBD1 matches 7 bases. The germline V gene has CDR1 LGHDT and CDR2 YNNKEL (reference sequence). V lost 0 bases and J lost 11; bases outside the gene matches: 9. CDR3 length: 15 residues. CDR3 in DNA: TGTGCCAGCAGCCAAGATTCCGCGACAGGGCAGAAACTGTTTTTT. The encoded protein is CASSQDSATGQKLFF.

The chain joins TRBV3-1 (or the pseudogene TRBV3-2) to TRBJ2-2, with TRBD2 matching 7 bases. The germline gives CDR1 LGHDT, CDR2 YNNKEL (reference sequence). The V segment lost 4 bases and the J segment 7 bases; nucleotides outside the gene matches: 3. This CDR3 contains 13 residues. The CDR3 reads CASSLPSGGELFF. CDR3 DNA: TGTGCCAGCAGCCTTCCTAGCGGCGGGGAGCTGTTTTTT.

The chain is built from TRBV27 and TRBJ1-2; D is unresolved. V lost 8 bases and J 1 base, leaving 11 bases between the germline ends. The CDR3 consists of 13 residues. CDR1 MNHEY and CDR2 SMNVEV come from the germline V gene (reference sequence). CDR3 DNA: TGTGCCAGCGGTCCGACAAATAACTATGGCTACACCTTC. Translated: CASGPTNNYGYTF.

This clone showed up just a few times. V usage is TRBV3-1 (or the pseudogene TRBV3-2) and J usage is TRBJ1-5, with D perhaps matching TRBD1 (6 bases). CDR3 length equals 12 residues. Trimming cost V 6 bases and J 5 bases, with 8 bases left between them. The V gene's germline CDR1 is LGHDT and CDR2 YNNKEL (reference sequence). This chain's CDR3 is CASRQGDQPQHF. The DNA of the CDR3 is TGTGCCAGCAGACAGGGAGATCAGCCCCAGCATTTT.

The chain carries TRBV4-1 and TRBJ2-7; TRBD2 matches at 12 bases. The J segment lost 4 bases and the V segment lost 1 base, leaving 2 bases of the junction unmatched. Looked up from germline, CDR1 is MGHRA and CDR2 is YSYEKL. The CDR3 spans 15 residues. The CDR3 nucleotides read TGCGCCAGCAGCCAAGGGACTAGCGGGGTATACGAGCAGTACTTC. Residues: CASSQGTSGVYEQYF.

The CDR3 nucleotides read TGTGCCAGCAGCGTAGGGTCCAGGGGGCGACGGGTAATCAACGAGCAGTACTTC. Protein product: CASSVGSRGRRVINEQYF. The chain links TRBV9 to TRBJ2-7; 8 nucleotides match TRBD1. Germline CDR1 is SGDLS and CDR2 is YYNGEE. The CDR3 has 18 amino acids. Trimming at V came to 0 bases and at J to 5 bases, leaving 16 bases not matched to a gene. The full variable domain, its missing parts supplied by reference TRBV9 and TRBJ2-7, is DSGVTQTPKHLITATGQRVTLRCSPRSGDLSVYWYQQSLDQGLQFLIQYYNGEERAKGNILERFSAQQFPDLHSELNLSSLELGDSALYFCASSVGSRGRRVINEQYFGPGTRLTVT.

This clone appeared a single time. CDR3 nucleotide sequence: TGTGCCAGCTCACCGTCTTTAACAGGTTATGAAGCTTTCTTT. Encoded protein: CASSPSLTGYEAFF. The V call is TRBV18, the J call TRBJ1-1; TRBD1 is a possible D gene (5 bases). Germline assignment: CDR1 KGHSH and CDR2 LQKENI. The V end was cut by 3 bases, the J end by 7 bases, with 15 bases between. The CDR3 is 14 residues long.

The V call is TRBV12-3 or TRBV12-4, the J call TRBJ1-2; no clear D gene. The CDR3 totals 13 residues. The V and J ends lost 1 base and 5 bases respectively, with 8 bases between them. The CDR3 nucleotides read TGTGCCAGCAGTTTAGTTCCCCTGTATGGCTACACCTTC. Amino acid sequence: CASSLVPLYGYTF.

This clone was seen once. The chain has TRBV12-3 or TRBV12-4 and TRBJ1-3; D gene uncertain. The CDR3 has 12 residues. V was trimmed by 6 bases and J by 1 base, leaving 4 bases between them. CDR3 residues: CASRRSGNTIYF. CDR3 coding DNA: TGTGCCAGCAGGCGTTCTGGAAACACCATATATTTT.

The CDR3 loop reads CATSDLRSQQETQYF. CDR3 DNA: TGTGCCACCAGTGATTTGAGGAGCCAACAAGAGACCCAGTACTTC. The chain carries TRBV24-1 and TRBJ2-5; no clear D gene. V was shortened by 0 bases and J by 2 bases, with 9 bases between the two germline ends. CDR3 length: 15 amino acids. Germline-derived CDR1 and CDR2 are KGHDR and SFDVKD.

The table lists this clone with a count of one. The chain uses TRBV5-1 and TRBJ1-2, with 9 bases aligning to TRBD1. The junction had 7 bases not matched to a gene; V was cut back by 2 bases and J by 5 bases. CDR3 size: 15 residues. Germline V lookup: CDR1 SGHRS, CDR2 YFSETQ. Here the CDR3 DNA reads TGCGCCAGCAGCTTACCACGGACAGGGGAATATGGCTACACCTTC. Encoded protein: CASSLPRTGEYGYTF.

The chain uses TRBV12-3 or TRBV12-4 and TRBJ1-2; unclear D gene. Trimming cost V 6 bases and J 5 bases, with 10 bases left between them. This CDR3 spans 12 amino acids. The CDR3 nucleotides read TGTGCCAGCAGCAAGAGTCCTTATGGCTACACCTTC. Its protein product is CASSKSPYGYTF.

The chain joins TRBV11-2 to TRBJ2-7; TRBD2 is a possible D gene (5 bases). The germline V and J ends were trimmed by 5 bases and 0 bases, with 11 bases remaining between them. Germline V gene data show CDR1 as SGHAT and CDR2 as FQNNGV. The CDR3 covers 14 residues. The CDR3 loop reads CASSEGWGSYEQYF. DNA of the CDR3: TGTGCCAGCAGCGAGGGATGGGGCTCCTACGAGCAGTACTTC.

This clone was seen only once. The chain is built from TRBV3-1 (or the pseudogene TRBV3-2) and TRBJ1-2, with 9 bases aligning to TRBD1. CDR3 length: 17 amino acids. Germline CDR1 reads LGHDT; CDR2 reads YNNKEL (reference sequence). J was trimmed by 2 bases and V by 4 bases; bases with no gene match: 11. Here the CDR3 reads CASSPGLRDRVNYGYTF. The DNA of the CDR3 is TGTGCCAGCAGCCCCGGTCTCCGGGACAGGGTAAACTATGGCTACACCTTC.

V is TRBV18 and J is TRBJ2-3; D is perhaps TRBD1 (5 bases). The V end lost 8 bases, the J end lost 4 bases, and 13 bases lay between the germline ends. Germline V CDR1 and CDR2: KGHSH, LQKENI. CDR3 length: 13 amino acids. The CDR3 DNA reads TGTGCCAGCACCGCGCCAGGGTCAGATACGCAGTATTTT. Translation gives CASTAPGSDTQYF.

The CDR3 is CASSLIGQSFATNEKLFF. CDR3 DNA: TGTGCCAGCTCACTTATCGGACAGTCTTTTGCTACTAATGAAAAACTGTTTTTT. This chain joins TRBV18 and TRBJ1-4; D may be TRBD1 (6 bases). CDR1 is KGHSH, CDR2 LQKENI, per germline. Trimming took off 4 bases at V and 2 bases at J, with 20 bases between the two ends. The CDR3 has 18 residues.

This chain uses TRBV19 with TRBJ2-7, with a tentative D call TRBD2 (6 bases). The CDR3 consists of 14 residues. The germline gives CDR1 LNHDA, CDR2 SQIVND (reference sequence). With 4 bases removed from V and 0 bases from J, the gap between germline ends came to 10 bases. DNA for the CDR3: TGTGCCAGTAGTAGCACCGGGAGCTCCTACGAGCAGTACTTC. Its protein product is CASSSTGSSYEQYF. Filled out from reference TRBV19 and TRBJ2-7, the complete variable domain reads DGGITQSPKYLFRKEGQNVTLSCEQNLNHDAMYWYRQDPGQGLRLIYYSQIVNDFQKGDIAEGYSVSREKKESFPLTVTSAQKNPTAFYLCASSSTGSSYEQYFGPGTRLTVT.

V and J are TRBV11-2 and TRBJ2-7, with a tentative D call TRBD1 (6 bases). V shed 3 bases and J shed 3 bases, with 9 bases lying between them. Germline V CDR1 and CDR2: SGHAT, FQNNGV. The CDR3 is 13 amino acids. CDR3 residues: CASSLKGGYEQYF. CDR3 DNA: TGTGCCAGCAGCTTGAAAGGGGGCTACGAGCAGTACTTC.

The V gene is TRBV5-1, the J gene TRBJ1-1, with D perhaps matching TRBD1 (6 bases). The V gene lost 0 bases and the J gene lost 6 bases, with 15 bases spanning the gap. Germline CDR1 reads SGHRS; CDR2 reads YFSETQ. CDR3 length equals 15 residues. The CDR3 DNA reads TGCGCCAGCAGCTTGGCTCGGGGACATAGACCTGAAGCTTTCTTT. Protein: CASSLARGHRPEAFF.

The rearrangement uses TRBV12-3 or TRBV12-4 and TRBJ2-3; D gene uncertain. The CDR3 has 12 amino acids. Trimming stripped 3 bases from V and 5 bases from J, with 6 bases between. The CDR3 sequence: CASSLWQDTQYF. In DNA, the CDR3 is TGTGCCAGCAGTTTGTGGCAAGATACGCAGTATTTT.

The chain links TRBV9 to TRBJ1-2; D remains unclear. V lost 3 bases and J 2 bases, leaving 14 bases between the germline ends. Per the germline V gene, CDR1 is SGDLS and CDR2 is YYNGEE. The CDR3 covers 15 residues. CDR3 DNA: TGTGCCAGCAGCGGGGAGACGACGGGAAACTATGGCTACACCTTC. This encodes CASSGETTGNYGYTF.

The chain carries TRBV11-2 and TRBJ1-6; D remains unclear. CDR3 length: 18 amino acids. Germline V CDR1 and CDR2: SGHAT, FQNNGV. Trimming pared 4 bases from V and 4 bases from J, leaving 20 bases between. For the CDR3, the DNA is TGTGCCAGCAGCTCCCCCCAGGCCGGAGGAGTGTATAATTCACCCCTCCACTTT. Translation: CASSSPQAGGVYNSPLHF.

The chain employs TRBV7-8 and TRBJ1-2; possibly TRBD1 for D (5 bases). V was clipped by 3 bases and J by 6 bases, with 11 bases between them. The V gene's germline CDR1 is SGHVS and CDR2 FQNEAQ. This CDR3 spans 13 amino acids. DNA of the CDR3: TGTGCCAGCAGCTTGGGCAGGGTGGATGGCTACACCTTC. It translates to CASSLGRVDGYTF.

This clone is a singleton in its sample. The chain is built from TRBV6-5 and TRBJ1-2, with 7 bases that match TRBD1. Germline values: CDR1 MNHEY, CDR2 SVGAGI. J was trimmed by 8 bases and V by 7 bases; bases with no gene match: 7. The CDR3 has 12 amino acids. The CDR3 is CASIGTEGGYTF. For the CDR3, the DNA is TGTGCCAGCATCGGGACAGAGGGGGGCTACACCTTC.

The gene calls are TRBV10-3 and TRBJ2-1; D is possibly TRBD1 (5 bases). There are 14 residues in the CDR3. Between the trimmed V and J ends, which lost 6 bases and 8 bases, there was a span of 17 bases. Germline V gives CDR1 ENHRY, CDR2 SYGVKD. The CDR3 DNA sequence: TGTGCCATCAGCCTGCTGGAAGGGGCCCATGAGCAGTTCTTC. This sequence encodes CAISLLEGAHEQFF.

This chain links TRBV11-2 with TRBJ2-7; unclear D gene. Trimming left V 5 bases short and J 5 bases short, with 10 bases between. The CDR3 extends over 12 amino acids. CDR1 and CDR2 (germline): SGHAT, FQNNGV. The CDR3 bases are TGTGCCAGCAGCGTAATAAGCCACGAGCAGTACTTC. This translates into CASSVISHEQYF.

This clone has a single count. The J gene is TRBJ1-3, the V gene TRBV4-2; TRBD1 is a possible D gene (6 bases). Trimming shortened V by 0 bases and J by 2 bases, and 20 bases separated the two germline ends. Germline CDR1 LGHNA, CDR2 YNFKEQ. The CDR3 is 19 residues long. DNA for the CDR3: TGTGCCAGCAGCCAAGATCGTCAGGGGCTGAGCTTAACTGGAAACACCATATATTTT. Residues: CASSQDRQGLSLTGNTIYF.

This sequence joins TRBV12-3 or TRBV12-4 and TRBJ1-2, with D hard to call. The CDR3 totals 13 residues. V was cut by 3 bases and J by 6 bases, with 11 bases left in between. DNA of the CDR3: TGTGCCAGCAGTTTTAGCCCCGGCGATGGCTACACCTTC. Translated: CASSFSPGDGYTF.

The chain has TRBV19 and TRBJ1-4; weak D call: TRBD1 (6 bases). The CDR3 contains 15 residues. Trimming took off 3 bases at V and 8 bases at J, with 16 bases between the two ends. Germline-derived CDR1 and CDR2 are LNHDA and SQIVND (reference sequence). The CDR3 DNA is TGTGCCAGTAGTATTCCCGCAGGGGCGTTCGAAAAACTGTTTTTT. This gives the protein CASSIPAGAFEKLFF.

In this sample, this clone turned up a few times. V is TRBV7-2 and J is TRBJ1-2; 7 bases match TRBD1. Trimming cost V 2 bases and J 2 bases; bases outside gene matches: 2. Germline CDR1 and CDR2: SGHTA and FQGNSA. The CDR3 is made up of 14 amino acids. CDR3: CASSLPGQNYGYTF. The DNA of the CDR3 is TGTGCCAGCAGCTTACCGGGACAGAACTATGGCTACACCTTC.